The rows below give T cell receptor beta chains drawn from one sample of a study of stem cell transplantation in POMP-related autoinflammatory disease. TCRdb's copy holds only in-frame clones and misses some; the assay was immunoSEQ multiplex PCR. In the table there are around 32,000 clones, about 86% of which are singletons. Sequenced here: CD4+ T cells from PBMCs, sampled before stem cell transplantation. Source of these receptors: a human donor with POMP-related autoinflammation and immune dysregulation (PRAID). CDR3s include the opening cysteine and the closing phenylalanine or tryptophan. Rows may omit the clone size; those that give it use once, few, many or a size class.

TRBV7-2	-	CASSLRVGQPQHF
TRBV11-2	-	CASSLGGTSGEQFF
TRBV6-5	-	CASSRDRYNSPLHF
TRBV5-1	-	CASSPLDRQETQYF
TRBV2	-	CASSSEGSNQPQHF
TRBV19	-	CASKGSGGSYEQYF
TRBV7-9	few	CASSSLSIYGYTF
TRBV18	-	CASSPTGGANEKLFF
TRBV6-1	-	CASSEAGFSPLHF
TRBV5-4	-	CASSLAQRSYNEQFF
TRBV5-1	few	CASSAQGMNTEAFF
TRBV11-2	few	CASSLENSPLHF
TRBV5-1	-	CASSSGDSLSAEAFF
TRBV27	-	CASSLKTGLDEQYF
TRBV2	-	CASSRGNYGYTF